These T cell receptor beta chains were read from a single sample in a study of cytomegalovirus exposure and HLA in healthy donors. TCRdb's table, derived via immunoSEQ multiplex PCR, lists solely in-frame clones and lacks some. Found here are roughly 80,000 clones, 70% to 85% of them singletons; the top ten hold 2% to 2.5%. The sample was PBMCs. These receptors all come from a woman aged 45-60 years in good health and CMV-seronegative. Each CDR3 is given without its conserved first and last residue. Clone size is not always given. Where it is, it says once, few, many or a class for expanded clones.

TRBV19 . ASSISGEQF
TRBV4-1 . ASSQQNTEAF
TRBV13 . ASSLGALGRNYGYT
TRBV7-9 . ASSSGQENGYT
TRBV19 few ASSIGLDRTGDEQF
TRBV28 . ASKLQGAPMNTEAF
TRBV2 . ASSVDSNYGYT
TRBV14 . ATCMEGCYEQY
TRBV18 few ASSPGTASYEQY
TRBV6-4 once ASSETSGGTDTQY
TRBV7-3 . ASSSRTGGTEAF
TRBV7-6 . ASSLEVTDTQY
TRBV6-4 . AIQGGGSSYNSPLH
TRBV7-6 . ASSLAPYNVQGVNEKLF
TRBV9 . ASSAGWTGPNYGYT
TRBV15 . ATSREAGTDTGELF
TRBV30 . AGTTGNYGYT
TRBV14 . ASSSGTSVYNEQF
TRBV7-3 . ASSPDSMFSGPPYNEQF
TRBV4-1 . ASSQGRSSGNTIY
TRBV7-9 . ASSLAEKDTQY
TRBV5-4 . ASSPGGEETQY